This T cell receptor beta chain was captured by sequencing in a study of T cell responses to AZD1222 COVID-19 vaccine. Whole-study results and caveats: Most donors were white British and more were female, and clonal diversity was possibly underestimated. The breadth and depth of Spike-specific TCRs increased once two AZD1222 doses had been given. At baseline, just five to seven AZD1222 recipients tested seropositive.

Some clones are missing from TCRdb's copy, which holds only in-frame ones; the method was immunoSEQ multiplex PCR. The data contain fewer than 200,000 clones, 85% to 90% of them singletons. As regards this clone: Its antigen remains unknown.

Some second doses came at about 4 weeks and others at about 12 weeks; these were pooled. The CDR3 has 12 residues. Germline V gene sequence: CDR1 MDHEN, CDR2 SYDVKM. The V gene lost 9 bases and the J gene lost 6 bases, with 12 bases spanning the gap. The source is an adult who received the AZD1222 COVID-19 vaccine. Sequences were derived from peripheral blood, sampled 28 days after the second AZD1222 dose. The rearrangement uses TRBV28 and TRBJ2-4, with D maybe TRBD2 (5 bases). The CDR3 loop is CASATEGNIQYF. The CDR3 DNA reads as TGTGCCAGTGCCACCGAGGGAAACATTCAGTACTTC.